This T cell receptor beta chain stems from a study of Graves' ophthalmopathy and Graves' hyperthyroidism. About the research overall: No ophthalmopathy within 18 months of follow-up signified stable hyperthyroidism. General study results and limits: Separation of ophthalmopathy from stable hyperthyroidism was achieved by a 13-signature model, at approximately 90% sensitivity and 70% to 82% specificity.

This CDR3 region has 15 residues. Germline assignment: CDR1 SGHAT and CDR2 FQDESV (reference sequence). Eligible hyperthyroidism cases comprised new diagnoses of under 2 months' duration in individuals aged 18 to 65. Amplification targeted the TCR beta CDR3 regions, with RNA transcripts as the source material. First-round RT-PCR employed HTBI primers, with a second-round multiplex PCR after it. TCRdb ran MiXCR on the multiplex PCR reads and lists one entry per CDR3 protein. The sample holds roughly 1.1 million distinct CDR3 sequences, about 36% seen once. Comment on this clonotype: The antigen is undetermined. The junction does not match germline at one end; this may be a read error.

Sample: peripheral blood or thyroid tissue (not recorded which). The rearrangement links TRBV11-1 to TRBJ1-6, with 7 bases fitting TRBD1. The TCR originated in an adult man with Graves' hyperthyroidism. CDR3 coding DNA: TGTGCCAGCAGCCCGGCCGGGACAGTTAATTCACCCCCCCACTTT. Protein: CASSPAGTVNSPPHF. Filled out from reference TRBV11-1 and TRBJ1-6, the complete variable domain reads EAEVAQSPRYKITEKSQAVAFWCDPISGHATLYWYRQILGQGPELLVQFQDESVVDDSQLPKDRFSAERLKGVDSTLKIQPAELGDSAMYLCASSPAGTVNSPPHFGNGTRLTVT.